This is a list of T cell receptor beta chains from one sample in a study of T cell responses to AZD1222 COVID-19 vaccine. Libraries were prepared by immunoSEQ multiplex PCR; TCRdb keeps only in-frame clonotypes and omits some of them. The sample includes over 100,000 clones, 94% of them seen just once. The source material was peripheral blood, sampled on day 0 of AZD1222 vaccination. These receptors originate from an adult in good health. Both conserved end residues are part of each CDR3. D genes are given only for firm matches. Clone size appears in some rows only: once, few, many, or a class for an expanded clone.

abundance | j_gene | len | v_gene | d_gene | CDR3aa | CDR3nt
. | TRBJ1-2 | 13 | TRBV29-1 | . | CSATTGLDYGYTF | TGCAGCGCTACTACAGGGTTAGACTATGGCTACACCTTC
. | TRBJ1-2 | 15 | TRBV7-8 | . | CASTPPGGEDYGYTF | TGTGCCAGCACTCCACCGGGGGGGGAGGACTATGGCTACACCTTC
. | TRBJ2-1 | 12 | TRBV12-3/TRBV12-4 | . | CASSLFGDEQFF | TGTGCCAGCAGTTTATTCGGGGATGAGCAGTTCTTC
. | TRBJ2-1 | 14 | TRBV7-6 | . | CASSLLTSGNEQFF | TGTGCCAGCAGCTTATTAACTAGTGGCAATGAGCAGTTCTTC
. | TRBJ1-1 | 14 | TRBV9 | . | CASSVGDLNTEAFF | TGTGCCAGCAGCGTAGGGGACCTGAACACTGAAGCTTTCTTT
. | TRBJ1-2 | 15 | TRBV28 | . | CASIWGRGTNYGYTF | TGTGCCAGCATCTGGGGCAGGGGCACTAACTATGGCTACACCTTC
. | TRBJ2-1 | 16 | TRBV7-8 | TRBD2 | CASSQRGLGRGNEQFF | TGTGCCAGCAGCCAACGGGGACTAGGGCGGGGGAATGAGCAGTTCTTC
. | TRBJ1-2 | 14 | TRBV6-5 | . | CASNEETAYYGYTF | TGTGCCAGCAACGAAGAGACAGCTTATTATGGCTACACCTTC
. | TRBJ2-7 | 16 | TRBV5-1 | TRBD2 | CASSFEASGRIYEQYF | TGCGCCAGCAGCTTCGAGGCTAGCGGGAGAATTTACGAGCAGTACTTC
. | TRBJ2-7 | 15 | TRBV7-2 | . | CASSLSGAGAYEQYF | TGTGCCAGCAGCTTATCAGGGGCGGGAGCCTACGAGCAGTACTTC
. | TRBJ2-1 | 12 | TRBV5-8 | TRBD2 | CASSAIAGKQFF | TGTGCCAGCAGCGCAATAGCGGGAAAGCAGTTCTTC
. | TRBJ2-7 | 17 | TRBV11-2 | TRBD2 | CASSPLPGVAGPYEQYF | TGTGCCAGCAGCCCCCTCCCCGGGGTAGCGGGTCCCTACGAGCAGTACTTC
. | TRBJ2-7 | 15 | TRBV27 | TRBD2 | CASSVTSGTAREQYF | TGTGCCAGCAGCGTGACTAGCGGCACTGCTCGGGAGCAGTACTTC
. | TRBJ2-5 | 12 | TRBV29-1 | . | CSVGQSGETQYF | TGCAGCGTTGGGCAGTCGGGAGAGACCCAGTACTTC
. | TRBJ2-3 | 13 | TRBV2 | . | CASTDLGLGTQYF | TGTGCCAGCACGGACTTGGGATTGGGTACGCAGTATTTT
. | TRBJ2-3 | 14 | TRBV21-1 | . | CASWTGGPRHTQYF | TGTGCCAGCTGGACAGGTGGCCCTCGGCATACGCAGTATTTT
. | TRBJ1-2 | 14 | TRBV7-2 | . | CASSAQGDVYGYTF | TGTGCCAGCAGCGCACAGGGAGATGTCTATGGCTACACCTTC
. | TRBJ1-4 | 14 | TRBV5-1 | . | CASSSTANNEKLFF | TGCGCCAGCAGCTCGACAGCTAATAATGAAAAACTGTTTTTT
. | TRBJ2-3 | 15 | TRBV6-6 | TRBD2 | CASRYHTSGTDTQYF | TGTGCCAGCAGATACCATACTAGCGGCACAGATACGCAGTATTTT
. | TRBJ2-2 | 14 | TRBV7-9 | TRBD1 | CASSWDSSVGELFF | TGTGCCAGCAGCTGGGACAGCAGTGTCGGGGAGCTGTTTTTT
. | TRBJ2-7 | 14 | TRBV7-8 | . | CASSLSALNYEQYF | TGTGCCAGCAGCTTAAGCGCCCTTAACTACGAGCAGTACTTC
. | TRBJ2-1 | 17 | TRBV5-4 | TRBD1 | CASSLGGDRGSYNEQFF | TGTGCCAGCAGCTTGGGGGGTGACAGGGGGTCCTACAATGAGCAGTTCTTC
. | TRBJ2-2 | 14 | TRBV6-4 | . | CASREGWNTGELFF | TGTGCCAGCAGAGAAGGATGGAACACCGGGGAGCTGTTTTTT
. | TRBJ2-1 | 11 | TRBV7-2 | . | CASSPHNEQFF | TGTGCCAGCAGCCCCCACAATGAGCAGTTCTTC
once | TRBJ2-7 | 14 | TRBV5-4 | . | CASSSRDNSYEQYF | TGTGCCAGCAGCTCCCGGGACAACTCCTACGAGCAGTACTTC
. | TRBJ1-4 | 15 | TRBV6-5 | TRBD1 | CASNPRGLANEKLFF | TGTGCCAGCAATCCCAGGGGGCTGGCTAATGAAAAACTGTTTTTT
. | TRBJ2-6 | 14 | TRBV27 | . | CASSEQSGANVLTF | TGTGCCAGCAGTGAACAATCTGGGGCCAACGTCCTGACTTTC
once | TRBJ2-7 | 15 | TRBV4-1 | TRBD1 | CASSQDPGQPYEQYF | TGCGCCAGCAGCCAAGACCCGGGACAGCCCTACGAGCAGTACTTC
once | TRBJ2-6 | 20 | TRBV13 | TRBD2 | CASSPHLIPGLVAGANVLTF | TGTGCCAGCAGCCCGCACTTAATTCCGGGACTAGTGGCCGGGGCCAACGTCCTGACTTTC
. | TRBJ1-1 | 13 | TRBV7-2 | . | CASSFQGLGKAFF | TGTGCCAGCAGCTTTCAGGGATTGGGAAAAGCTTTCTTT
. | TRBJ2-1 | 17 | TRBV11-2 | . | CASSLVAGTVSYNEQFF | TGTGCCAGCAGCTTAGTGGCGGGGACAGTCTCCTACAATGAGCAGTTCTTC
few | TRBJ1-2 | 15 | TRBV7-9 | TRBD1 | CASGPGQSDGYGYTF | TGTGCCAGCGGACCGGGACAGAGTGATGGCTATGGCTACACCTTC
. | TRBJ1-1 | 13 | TRBV5-1 | TRBD1 | CASRRTGDTEAFF | TGCGCCAGCAGAAGGACAGGGGACACTGAAGCTTTCTTT
. | TRBJ2-1 | 15 | TRBV6-5 | TRBD1 | CASSLDRGFYNEQFF | TGTGCCAGCAGCCTAGACAGGGGATTCTACAATGAGCAGTTCTTC
. | TRBJ2-7 | 11 | TRBV6-1 | . | CASSEIHEQYF | TGTGCCAGCAGTGAAATCCACGAGCAGTACTTC
. | TRBJ1-2 | 12 | TRBV12-3/TRBV12-4 | TRBD1 | CASSRQGYGYTF | TGTGCCAGCAGTCGACAGGGGTATGGCTACACCTTC
. | TRBJ2-3 | 14 | TRBV27 | . | CASSPGLVTDTQYF | TGTGCCAGCAGTCCGGGACTTGTCACAGATACGCAGTATTTT
. | TRBJ2-3 | 15 | TRBV20-1 | TRBD2 | CSASYSGSFSDTQYF | TGCAGTGCTAGTTATAGCGGGAGTTTCTCGGATACGCAGTATTTT
. | TRBJ1-4 | 17 | TRBV30 | . | CAWSTPGLRRANEKLFF | TGTGCCTGGAGTACTCCGGGACTCAGGAGGGCGAATGAAAAACTGTTTTTT
. | TRBJ2-2 | 13 | TRBV4-2 | . | CASSQDLAGELFF | TGTGCCAGCAGCCAAGATCTGGCCGGGGAGCTGTTTTTT
. | TRBJ2-3 | 15 | TRBV6-5 | . | CASSPPSEVSDTQYF | TGTGCCAGCAGTCCCCCGTCAGAGGTATCAGATACGCAGTATTTT
. | TRBJ2-1 | 14 | TRBV7-2 | . | CASSFVTAYNEQFF | TGTGCCAGCAGCTTCGTGACAGCTTACAATGAGCAGTTCTTC
. | TRBJ1-3 | 14 | TRBV5-8 | . | CASSQGDSGNTIYF | TGTGCCAGCAGCCAAGGGGACTCTGGAAACACCATATATTTT
. | TRBJ2-3 | 17 | TRBV7-2 | . | CASSLTFRGRAGDTQYF | TGTGCCAGCAGCTTAACCTTTCGGGGACGCGCGGGAGATACGCAGTATTTT
. | TRBJ1-3 | 15 | TRBV6-1 | TRBD1 | CASSESGGQRNTIYF | TGTGCCAGCAGTGAAAGTGGGGGACAGAGGAACACCATATATTTT
. | TRBJ2-3 | 15 | TRBV7-8 | TRBD2 | CASSLEVAGPGTQYF | TGTGCCAGCAGCTTAGAGGTAGCGGGACCCGGTACGCAGTATTTT
. | TRBJ2-5 | 13 | TRBV18 | . | CASSPPIRETQYF | TGTGCCAGCTCACCACCGATCAGGGAGACCCAGTACTTC
. | TRBJ1-6 | 14 | TRBV7-9 | . | CASKESSYNSPLHF | TGTGCCAGCAAAGAGAGCTCCTATAATTCACCCCTCCACTTT
. | TRBJ1-1 | 11 | TRBV2 | . | CASSLYTEAFF | TGTGCCAGCAGTTTATACACTGAAGCTTTCTTT
. | TRBJ1-3 | 18 | TRBV7-9 | TRBD1 | CASSLPPGQRSSGNTIYF | TGTGCCAGCAGCTTACCCCCGGGACAGAGGAGCTCTGGAAACACCATATATTTT
. | TRBJ1-3 | 16 | TRBV4-3 | TRBD1 | CASSLGGTGGGNTIYF | TGCGCCAGCAGCCTCGGAGGGACAGGTGGAGGAAACACCATATATTTT
. | TRBJ2-1 | 15 | TRBV5-4 | TRBD2 | CASSLPGGGYNEQFF | TGTGCCAGCAGCTTGCCGGGAGGGGGCTACAATGAGCAGTTCTTC